This T cell receptor (beta chain) was retrieved from a study of graft-versus-host responses after intestinal transplantation. Study summary: Grafts that recipients had were multivisceral, liver-intestinal, or isolated intestinal transplants. Anti-thymocyte globulin was used for induction in all recipients, who then took tacrolimus and steroids for approximately 3 years.

The data were produced by immunoSEQ multiplex PCR, yet TCRdb's version contains in-frame clones alone and is incomplete. The sample includes 86,000 or so clones, around nine tenths of them seen just once. About this clone: As yet, its antigen is unknown.

Overall study findings and caveats: After transplant, early declines in HvG clones were associated with peak levels of circulating GvH clones. Some GvH clones were seen earlier in gut or blood, suggesting intestinal origin.

The material was unstimulated CD8+ T cells sorted from spleen or lymph node cells, obtained before intestinal transplant. The source of this sequence is a human donor who received an intestinal transplant.

The DNA of the CDR3 is TGTGCCAGCAGCTTAAACGGACTTAGCACAGATACGCAGTATTTT. It is translated as CASSLNGLSTDTQYF. The chain links TRBV7-6 to TRBJ2-3, with D tentatively TRBD2 (5 bases). V dropped 2 bases and J dropped 0 bases, with 9 bases sitting between them. The CDR3 length is 15 residues. CDR1 is SGHVS, CDR2 FNYEAQ, per germline.